These T cell receptor beta chains were read from a single sample in a study of identical twins. TCRdb re-analysed the 5' RACE reads in MiXCR, keeping a single row per CDR3 protein. The data hold roughly 190,000 distinct CDR3 sequences, with roughly 15% observed a single time. These records were also assigned to another study, of T cells expressing NK-cell markers.

The sequenced sample consisted of CD8+ T cells sorted from blood. These receptors originate from a woman younger than 35 in good health. The CDR3 runs from the conserved cysteine through the conserved F or W. The D gene is left open where the match is weak. The size entry is marked missing in some rows and otherwise reads once, few, many or a size class.

J gene,clone size,V gene,D gene,CDR3 protein,CDR3 DNA
TRBJ2-2,.,TRBV10-1,TRBD1,CATKDRGDGELFF,TGCGCCACCAAAGACAGGGGGGACGGGGAGCTGTTTTTT
TRBJ2-2,.,TRBV4-1,.,CASSHYRDPNTGELFF,TGCGCCAGCAGCCACTACAGGGATCCGAACACCGGGGAGCTGTTTTTT
TRBJ2-3,.,TRBV4-1,TRBD1,CASSQFGTGVNTQYF,TGCGCCAGCAGCCAATTCGGGACAGGGGTCAATACGCAGTATTTT
TRBJ2-7,.,TRBV5-5,.,CASLGKGYEQYF,TGTGCCAGCCTTGGAAAAGGCTACGAGCAGTACTTC
TRBJ2-7,many,TRBV5-1,TRBD2,CASSYGTSGVYEQYF,TGCGCCAGCAGCTATGGGACTAGCGGGGTCTACGAGCAGTACTTC
TRBJ2-3,.,TRBV10-1,.,CASSAGFKGDTQYF,TGCGCCAGCAGTGCCGGCTTTAAAGGTGATACGCAGTATTTT
TRBJ2-1,.,TRBV21-1,.,CASSKGLIGQGAQF,TGTGCCAGCAGCAAAGGTTTGATCGGACAGGGTGCCCAGTTC
TRBJ1-4,.,TRBV29-1,.,CSVEGGPREKLFF,TGCAGCGTTGAGGGGGGTCCCCGCGAAAAACTGTTTTTT
TRBJ2-1,many,TRBV24-1,.,CATSENRAGGSYNEQFF,TGTGCCACCAGTGAAAACAGGGCCGGCGGCTCCTACAATGAGCAGTTCTTC
TRBJ1-1,.,TRBV9,TRBD1,CASSVDSGGTEAFF,TGTGCCAGCAGCGTAGACTCAGGGGGCACTGAAGCTTTCTTT
TRBJ2-1,.,TRBV12-3/TRBV12-4,.,CASSPHSDEQFF,TGTGCCAGCAGTCCCCACAGCGATGAGCAGTTCTTC
TRBJ1-1,.,TRBV12-3/TRBV12-4,TRBD1,CASSFGGQVEAFF,TGTGCCAGCAGTTTTGGGGGACAGGTTGAAGCTTTCTTT
TRBJ2-3,once,TRBV11-2,.,CASSLDEGADTQYF,TGTGCCAGCAGCTTAGATGAGGGGGCAGATACGCAGTATTTT
TRBJ2-1,few,TRBV19,.,CASRDWESYNEQFF,TGTGCCAGCCGGGACTGGGAGTCCTACAATGAGCAGTTCTTC
TRBJ2-2,few,TRBV5-1,.,CASSSRDIANTGELFF,TGCGCCAGCAGCTCCCGGGACATTGCGAACACCGGGGAGCTGTTTTTT
TRBJ2-7,few,TRBV29-1,.,CSGGWGGGYDEQYF,TGCAGCGGTGGTTGGGGTGGGGGGTACGACGAGCAGTACTTC
TRBJ2-2,many,TRBV18,.,CASSSPGELFF,TGTGCCAGCTCGTCCCCCGGGGAGCTGTTTTTT
TRBJ2-3,few,TRBV6-6,TRBD2,CASRLASTDTQYF,TGTGCCAGTCGACTAGCTAGCACAGATACGCAGTATTTT
TRBJ1-1,many,TRBV27,.,CASSFGVSAEAFF,TGTGCCAGCAGTTTTGGGGTGAGCGCTGAAGCTTTCTTT
TRBJ2-2,few,TRBV7-9,.,CASSAQAVTGELFF,TGTGCCAGCAGCGCCCAGGCGGTCACCGGGGAGCTGTTTTTT
TRBJ2-1,.,TRBV11-2,TRBD2,CASSLTSGPVPHEQFF,TGTGCCAGCAGCCTGACTAGCGGTCCGGTCCCCCATGAGCAGTTCTTC
TRBJ1-1,few,TRBV7-9,.,CASSPEAGSPEAFF,TGTGCCAGCAGCCCCGAGGCGGGCAGCCCTGAAGCTTTCTTT
TRBJ2-1,.,TRBV9,TRBD2,CASSGLAGGSSYNEQFF,TGTGCCAGCAGCGGTCTAGCGGGAGGGAGCTCCTACAATGAGCAGTTCTTC
TRBJ2-7,.,TRBV3-1,.,CASSPVQGPYYEQYF,TGTGCCAGCAGCCCCGTTCAGGGACCCTACTACGAGCAGTACTTC
TRBJ2-1,.,TRBV7-9,.,CASSFVGNEQRGDEQFF,TGTGCCAGCAGCTTCGTAGGCAATGAGCAGAGGGGCGATGAGCAGTTCTTC
TRBJ2-5,few,TRBV29-1,.,CSVARETQYF,TGCAGCGTTGCTCGAGAGACCCAGTACTTC
TRBJ2-1,few,TRBV6-6,.,CASSYLPGNEQFF,TGTGCCAGCAGTTACTTACCGGGGAATGAGCAGTTCTTC
TRBJ2-5,few,TRBV14,.,CASSQEGLAETQYF,TGTGCCAGCAGCCAAGAGGGACTTGCGGAGACCCAGTACTTC
TRBJ2-7,many,TRBV12-3/TRBV12-4,.,CASSSDVTYEQYF,TGTGCCAGCAGCTCGGACGTTACCTACGAGCAGTACTTC
TRBJ1-1,.,TRBV11-2,.,CASSLEGSMNTEAFF,TGTGCCAGCAGCTTAGAAGGGAGTATGAACACTGAAGCTTTCTTT
TRBJ2-3,.,TRBV27,.,CASSLLGYWIDTQYF,TGTGCCAGCAGTTTATTGGGTTATTGGATAGATACGCAGTATTTT
TRBJ2-1,.,TRBV4-3,.,CASSQSFLSYNEQFF,TGCGCCAGCAGCCAAAGCTTTTTGTCCTACAATGAGCAGTTCTTC
TRBJ2-2,few,TRBV5-1,.,CASSLEEGRHENTGELFF,TGCGCCAGCAGCTTGGAGGAAGGCCGGCATGAGAACACCGGGGAGCTGTTTTTT
TRBJ2-1,.,TRBV19,.,CASSINGLGASSYNEQFF,TGTGCCAGTAGTATCAACGGGTTGGGGGCCAGCTCCTACAATGAGCAGTTCTTC
TRBJ2-7,.,TRBV5-6,.,CASSMGGAQGIHEQYF,TGTGCCAGCAGCATGGGAGGGGCACAGGGGATCCACGAGCAGTACTTC
TRBJ2-3,.,TRBV20-1,.,CSAPRRRGVDTDTQYF,TGCAGTGCCCCACGGAGGAGGGGGGTAGACACAGATACGCAGTATTTT
TRBJ2-1,.,TRBV6-4,TRBD2,CASSPSGGETEQFF,TGTGCCAGCAGTCCGAGCGGGGGGGAGACTGAGCAGTTCTTC
TRBJ1-2,few,TRBV20-1,.,CSMRDGGNPNYGYTF,TGCAGTATGAGGGACGGAGGGAATCCCAACTATGGCTACACCTTC
TRBJ2-3,few,TRBV10-3,.,CANSPLDSLATDTQYF,TGTGCCAACTCACCCCTAGATTCTCTTGCCACAGATACGCAGTATTTT
TRBJ2-6,few,TRBV20-1,.,CSGRPSGANVLTF,TGCAGTGGTCGCCCCTCTGGGGCCAACGTCCTGACTTTC
TRBJ2-5,.,TRBV12-5,.,CASGLVGGWQETQYF,TGTGCTAGTGGTTTGGTGGGCGGGTGGCAAGAGACCCAGTACTTC
TRBJ1-5,.,TRBV6-2/TRBV6-3,.,CASVGGSMGQPQHF,TGTGCCAGCGTTGGAGGCAGTATGGGCCAGCCCCAGCATTTT
TRBJ2-7,.,TRBV7-9,.,CASSFGGRAEQYF,TGTGCCAGCAGCTTTGGAGGAAGGGCCGAGCAGTACTTC